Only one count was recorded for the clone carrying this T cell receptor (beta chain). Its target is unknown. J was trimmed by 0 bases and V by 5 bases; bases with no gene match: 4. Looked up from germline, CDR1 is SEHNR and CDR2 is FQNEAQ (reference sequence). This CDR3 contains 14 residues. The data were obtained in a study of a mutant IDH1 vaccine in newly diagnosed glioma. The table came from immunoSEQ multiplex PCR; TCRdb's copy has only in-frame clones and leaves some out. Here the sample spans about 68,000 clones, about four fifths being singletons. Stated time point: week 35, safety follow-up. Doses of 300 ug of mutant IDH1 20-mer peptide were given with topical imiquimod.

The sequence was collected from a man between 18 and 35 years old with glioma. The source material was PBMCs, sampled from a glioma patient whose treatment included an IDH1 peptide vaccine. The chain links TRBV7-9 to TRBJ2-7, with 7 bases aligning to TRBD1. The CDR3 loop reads CASSLGTVSYEQYF. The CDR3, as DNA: TGTGCCAGCAGCCTCGGGACAGTCTCCTACGAGCAGTACTTC.